This T cell receptor (beta chain) comes out of a study of T cells in Graves' hyperthyroidism and ophthalmopathy. This clonotype was counted between two and nine times. Its antigen is currently unknown. This CDR3 contains 13 residues. Germline V gives CDR1 LGHNA, CDR2 YSLEER. V was trimmed by 1 base and J by 7 bases, leaving 7 bases between them. The investigators amplified TCR beta CDR3 regions from RNA transcripts. HTBI primers were used for first-round RT-PCR of the TCR CDR3. TCRdb used MiXCR to reprocess the multiplex PCR reads, holding one entry per CDR3 protein. The repertoire holds some 770,000 distinct CDR3 sequences, about 15% seen once, with approximately 8.4% in the top ten. Notes on the study in general: Blood samples included most of the expanded thyroid clonotypes exceeding 0.001.

The chain combines TRBV4-3 with TRBJ1-4; no firm D call. The TCR comes from a man aged 18 to 29 with Graves' hyperthyroidism. Sequenced material: blood. CDR3 sequence: CASSQGMREKLFF. The CDR3, as DNA: TGCGCCAGCAGCCAAGGGATGCGTGAAAAACTGTTTTTT.